Sequencing of this TCR beta chain was carried out in a study of identifying expanded T cells in peripheral blood (dated by TCRdb to between 2018 and 2021). Regarding the complete study: Technical replicates were generated by sequencing separate aliquots of the same genomic DNA pool, with four replicates compared pairwise. Here is what the overall study found, with its caveats: Across all healthy-donor time intervals, the beta-binomial model significantly lowered both the number of clones called differentially abundant and the false-positive rate. Approximately 1.1 differentially abundant clones were flagged by the binomial model between technical replicates, whereas about 16 and 19 were flagged over approximately two weeks and four weeks, respectively. The authors expected that over much longer intervals, such as months to years, biological variance in healthy repertoires might increase even further. In all healthy donors, the variance in clone template counts between samples taken about 14 days apart rose significantly as total template count increased.

The table lists this clone with a few counts. Its target antigen remains unknown. One base away there is no much larger clone; base qualities are not given. Trimming removed 8 bases from V and 0 bases from J, leaving 17 bases between the germline ends. Including cysteine and phenylalanine, the CDR3 has 15 amino acids. Only CDR3 DNA remains: 45 bases, in frame from the first base. CDR1 and CDR2 are read off the germline V gene (reference sequence) as SEHNR and FQNEAQ. The immunoSEQ Assay, which relies on bias-controlled multiplex PCR amplification of genomic DNA, was used to profile TCRbeta CDR3 regions. As for the original processing: The absolute abundance of each unique TCRbeta CDR3 region was quantified after sequences were collapsed and filtered. Two models were used to test differential abundance: a binomial model (Fisher-equivalent) and a beta-binomial model that adds time-dependent variance fitted from healthy donors. Clones with fewer than 5 combined templates were removed, and differential abundance was called for clones with a Benjamini-Hochberg FDR below 0.01. Using the form v = (b*log(k)+a)^2, the beta-binomial variance was modeled as a function of the total template count across the two samples. The table comes from immuneACCESS by way of TCRdb, which keeps in-frame sequences with V and J called. Part of the clones is missing from these tables; in studies checked, under half for an unresolved V gene and the rest for unknown reasons. V and J calls and clone size are copied from that table; D and trimming were computed from the DNA. In this sample the table shows around 130,000 clones, about 86% of which occur a single time. Around 8.4% of the sample goes to the ten largest clones.

No immune events such as infections were documented for the healthy donors during the collection period. Blood repertoires from healthy donors were used as a training cohort for calibrating time-dependent variance in a beta-binomial model of differential abundance of T-cell clones. The training cohort comprised about ten healthy donors, 3 female and 7 male. An age range of about 29 to 70 years, with an average of about 45 years, was recorded for the donors. Whole blood, obtained from a commercial supplier, was collected from each healthy donor at three time points spaced approximately two weeks apart. For immunosequencing, genomic DNA was extracted from whole blood that had not been sorted.

The sample taken for sequencing was blood. The receptor comes from a person aged 18 to 75 in good health. The chain was built from TRBV7-9 and TRBJ2-7, with the D call perhaps TRBD1 or TRBD2, each one matching 7 bases. The bases read TGTGCCAGCCAGGGGGTAGCGGGTCTCTCCTACGAGCAGTACTTC. This gives the protein CASQGVAGLSYEQYF.